This T cell receptor (beta chain) was captured by sequencing in a study of blood T cell repertoires in COVID-19. This clone was counted once. The germline V gene encodes CDR1 GTSNPN and CDR2 SVGIG (reference sequence). With 4 bases removed from V and 1 base from J, the gap between germline ends came to 16 bases. This CDR3 is built from 15 residues. Using immunoSEQ multiplex PCR, the repertoire was profiled, and TCRdb retains in-frame clones only, with some absent. The sample lists roughly 56,000 clones, 70% to 90% occurring once. Sequencing used peripheral blood. The chain has TRBV30 and TRBJ1-1; D is undetermined. The receptor was derived from a human donor in a cohort sampled during active COVID-19. The CDR3 protein is CAWMETVARNTEAFF. CDR3 bases: TGTGCCTGGATGGAGACGGTCGCGAGGAACACTGAAGCTTTCTTT.